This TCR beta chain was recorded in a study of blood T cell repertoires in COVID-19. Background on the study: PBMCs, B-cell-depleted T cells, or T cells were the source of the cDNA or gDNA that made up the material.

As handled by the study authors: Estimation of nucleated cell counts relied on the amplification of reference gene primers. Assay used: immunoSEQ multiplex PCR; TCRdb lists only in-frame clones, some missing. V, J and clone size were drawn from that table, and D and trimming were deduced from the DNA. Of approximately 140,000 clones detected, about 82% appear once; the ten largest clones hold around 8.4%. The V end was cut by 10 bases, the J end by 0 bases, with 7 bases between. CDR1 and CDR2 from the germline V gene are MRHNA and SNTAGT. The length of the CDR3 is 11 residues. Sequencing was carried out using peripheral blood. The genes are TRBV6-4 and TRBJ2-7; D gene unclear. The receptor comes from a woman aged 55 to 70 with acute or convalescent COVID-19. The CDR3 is CANADSYEQYF. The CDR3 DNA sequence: TGTGCCAACGCGGACTCCTACGAGCAGTACTTC.